The 12 T cell receptor beta chains below all came from one sample that was sequenced in a study of shared clonotypes between healthy human individuals. Produced via immunoSEQ multiplex PCR; TCRdb's table is partial and in-frame only. The data contain around 500,000 clones, roughly 77% of them seen just once; the ten biggest clones take up roughly 13%. The sample consisted of PBMCs. The receptors come from a woman between 35 and 50 years old in good health. Some clones in this sample may be carry-over from other donors' samples.

The J gene is TRBJ2-3, the V gene TRBV7-8, with D perhaps matching TRBD2 (6 bases). Looked up from germline, CDR1 is SGHVS and CDR2 is FQNEAQ. The CDR3 totals 13 residues. V was clipped by 3 bases and J by 3 bases, with 7 bases between them. The CDR3 coding sequence is TGTGCCAGCAGCTTTAGCGGTACAGATACGCAGTATTTT. Amino acid sequence: CASSFSGTDTQYF.

The V gene is TRBV19, the J gene TRBJ2-2, with TRBD1 matching over 9 bases. Germline-derived CDR1 and CDR2 are LNHDA and SQIVND (reference sequence). V lost 4 bases to trimming and J lost 4 bases; unmatched junction nucleotides: 4. CDR3 length equals 15 residues. Here the CDR3 reads CASSRTGDGTGELFF. The CDR3 bases are TGTGCCAGTAGTAGGACAGGGGATGGCACCGGGGAGCTGTTTTTT.

V is TRBV2 and J is TRBJ2-2; D remains unclear. The CDR3 is made up of 12 amino acids. V was trimmed by 7 bases and J by 6 bases, leaving 9 bases between them. Germline V gene lookup returns CDR1 SNHLY and CDR2 FYNNEI. DNA of the CDR3: TGTGCCAGCACCGGGTACTCCGGGGAGCTGTTTTTT. Encoded protein: CASTGYSGELFF.

The V and J genes are TRBV9 and TRBJ2-3, with 9 bases fitting TRBD2. The CDR3 extends over 16 amino acids. V shed 4 bases, J shed 0 bases, and the junction held 6 bases outside the gene matches. Germline CDR1 reads SGDLS; CDR2 reads YYNGEE. The CDR3 nucleotides read TGTGCCAGCAGCCCCCGGAGCGGGAGGAGCACAGATACGCAGTATTTT. It translates to CASSPRSGRSTDTQYF.

The chain is built from TRBV7-2 and TRBJ1-1, with D perhaps TRBD1 (6 bases). CDR3 size: 12 residues. V lost 2 bases and J lost 9, with 10 bases in between. Looked up from germline, CDR1 is SGHTA and CDR2 is FQGNSA. The DNA of the CDR3 is TGTGCCAGCAGCTTATTCCGGGGGCAAGCTTTCTTT. Translated: CASSLFRGQAFF.

The chain carries TRBV2 and TRBJ2-7; no clear D. V was pared by 6 bases and J by 0 bases, with 24 bases between. CDR1 and CDR2 from the germline V gene are SNHLY and FYNNEI. The CDR3 sequence is 18 residues long. The CDR3 nucleotides are TGTGCCAGCAGCGGGCCCGGAAGCCCGACCCGACACTCCTACGAGCAGTACTTC. This gives the protein CASSGPGSPTRHSYEQYF.

This chain joins TRBV27 and TRBJ1-5; a weak D match, TRBD1 (5 bases). With 6 bases removed from V and 0 bases from J, the gap between germline ends came to 9 bases. Per the germline V gene, CDR1 is MNHEY and CDR2 is SMNVEV (reference sequence). The CDR3 is made up of 14 amino acids. The CDR3 bases are TGTGCCAGCAGGGACACTTATAGCAATCAGCCCCAGCATTTT. The encoded protein is CASRDTYSNQPQHF.

The rearrangement uses TRBV18 and TRBJ1-1, with D tentatively TRBD1 (5 bases). CDR3 length equals 13 residues. Germline V gives CDR1 KGHSH, CDR2 LQKENI. V lost 4 bases to trimming and J lost 1 base, with 7 bases between them. The DNA of the CDR3 is TGTGCCAGCTCACGGGACTGGAACACTGAAGCTTTCTTT. Its protein is CASSRDWNTEAFF.

As concerns this clone: This specimen includes other DNA sequences encoding the same CDR3. The chain couples TRBV7-9 to TRBJ2-1; 11 nucleotides match TRBD2. V was clipped by 3 bases and J by 2 bases; unmatched bases: 0. CDR1 is SEHNR and CDR2 is FQNEAQ in the germline V gene (reference sequence). The CDR3 contains 15 residues. In DNA form, the CDR3 reads TGTGCCAGCAGCTTGGGACTAGCGGCCTACAATGAGCAGTTCTTC. Encoded protein: CASSLGLAAYNEQFF.

This clone was counted once. The V and J genes are TRBV5-6 and TRBJ1-2, with a possible D match to TRBD1 (5 bases). From germline, CDR1 is SGHDT and CDR2 YYEEEE. This CDR3 region has 15 residues. Trimming shortened V by 0 bases and J by 4 bases, and 13 bases separated the two germline ends. CDR3 sequence (DNA): TGTGCCAGCAGCTTGGGACAGCCGACCCTCTATGGCTACACCTTC. It encodes CASSLGQPTLYGYTF.

The chain joins TRBV6-1 to TRBJ2-5; D tentatively fits TRBD1 or TRBD2 (5 bases each). Germline V gene data show CDR1 as MNHNS and CDR2 as SASEGT. CDR3 length: 13 amino acids. Between the trimmed V and J ends, which lost 6 bases and 7 bases, there was a span of 15 bases. CDR3 region: CASRGDSRGTQYF. The CDR3, as DNA: TGTGCCAGCAGGGGGGATTCCCGGGGGACCCAGTACTTC.

A few counts support this clone. Additional DNA sequences in this sample encode the identical CDR3. This rearrangement joins TRBV18 to TRBJ2-7; 12 nucleotides line up with TRBD2. V was pared by 3 bases and J by 1 base, with 1 base of the junction left unmatched. This CDR3 is built from 15 residues. Germline CDR1 reads KGHSH; CDR2 reads LQKENI. This CDR3 is CASSPTSGGSYEQYF. CDR3 bases: TGTGCCAGCTCACCGACTAGCGGGGGTTCCTACGAGCAGTACTTC.